The T cell receptor beta chain described here comes from a study of blood T cell repertoires in COVID-19. Whole-study context: Samples came from the United States, Italy and Spain, spanning acute and convalescent COVID-19.

Per the study methods: Using reference gene primer amplification, nucleated cell counts were estimated. The data were produced by immunoSEQ multiplex PCR, yet TCRdb's version contains in-frame clones alone and is incomplete. That table is the source of V, J and clone size, and D and trimming were worked out from the DNA. The repertoire has over 95,000 clones, more than 65% of them found once; the top ten carry about 1.4%. The CDR3 consists of 16 residues. V dropped 6 bases and J dropped 5; count of bases not matched to a gene: 15. Germline lookup yields CDR1 MDHEN and CDR2 SYDVKM. The origin of this receptor is a man in his forties or fifties with acute or convalescent COVID-19. Material: peripheral blood. V and J are TRBV28 and TRBJ2-7; TRBD2 matches 8 bases. The CDR3 sequence: CASSPGWRGVFDEQYF. The CDR3 nucleotides read TGTGCCAGCAGCCCCGGGTGGCGGGGGGTATTTGACGAGCAGTACTTC.